This T cell receptor beta chain was captured in a study of T cell responses to AZD1222 COVID-19 vaccine. Generated by immunoSEQ multiplex PCR, the TCRdb table keeps only in-frame clones and is missing some. The sample consists of over 150,000 clones, roughly 94% of them appearing once. The material was peripheral blood, obtained 28 days after the second AZD1222 dose. The sequence was collected from an adult who received the AZD1222 COVID-19 vaccine.

CDR3 in DNA: TGTGCCAGCAGTTACTTGGGTAACAATCAGCCCCAGCATTTT. As protein: CASSYLGNNQPQHF. This chain links TRBV6-6 with TRBJ1-5; D is unclear. The CDR3 covers 14 residues. Germline CDR1 reads MNHNY; CDR2 reads SVGAGI (reference sequence). The V end lost 1 base, the J end lost 3 bases, and 7 bases lay between the germline ends.